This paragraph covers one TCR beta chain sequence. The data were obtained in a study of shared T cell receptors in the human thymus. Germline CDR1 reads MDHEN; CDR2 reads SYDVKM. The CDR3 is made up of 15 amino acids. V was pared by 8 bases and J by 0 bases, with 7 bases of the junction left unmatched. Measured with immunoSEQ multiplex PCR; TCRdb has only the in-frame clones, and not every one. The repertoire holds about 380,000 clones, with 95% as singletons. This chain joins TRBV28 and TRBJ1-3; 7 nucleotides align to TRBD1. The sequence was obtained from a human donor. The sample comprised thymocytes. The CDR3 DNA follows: TGTGCCAGCCGCCGGAGGGGGCCCTCTGGAAACACCATATATTTT. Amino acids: CASRRRGPSGNTIYF.